A single T cell receptor (beta chain) is shown here with its context. The antigen is undetermined. The method was immunoSEQ multiplex PCR; TCRdb's version includes in-frame clones alone and lacks a portion of them. The data hold 9,000 to 9,500 clones, with around nine tenths observed a single time. Trimming removed 3 bases at V and 3 bases at J, with 10 bases between. The CDR3 length is 14 residues. Germline values: CDR1 SEHNR, CDR2 FQNEAQ (reference sequence). These data come from a study of STAT3 mutations in large granular lymphocyte leukemia. Notes on the study in general: At least one immunodominant TCR beta clonotype appeared in every T-cell large granular lymphocyte leukemia patient.

This receptor was obtained from a man older than 75 with T-cell large granular lymphocyte leukemia. Some clones in this sample may be carry-over from other donors' samples. The V call is TRBV7-9, the J call TRBJ2-3; D call uncertain. Sequencing was carried out using peripheral blood mononuclear cells. The chain's CDR3 is CASSLSSPTDTQYF. Written as DNA, the CDR3 is TGTGCCAGCAGCTTGTCGTCCCCGACAGATACGCAGTATTTT. The entire variable domain, with the rest obtained from reference TRBV7-9 and TRBJ2-3, is as follows: DTGVSQNPRHKITKRGQNVTFRCDPISEHNRLYWYRQTLGQGPEFLTYFQNEAQLEKSRLLSDRFSAERPKGSFSTLEIQRTEQGDSAMYLCASSLSSPTDTQYFGPGTRLTVL.